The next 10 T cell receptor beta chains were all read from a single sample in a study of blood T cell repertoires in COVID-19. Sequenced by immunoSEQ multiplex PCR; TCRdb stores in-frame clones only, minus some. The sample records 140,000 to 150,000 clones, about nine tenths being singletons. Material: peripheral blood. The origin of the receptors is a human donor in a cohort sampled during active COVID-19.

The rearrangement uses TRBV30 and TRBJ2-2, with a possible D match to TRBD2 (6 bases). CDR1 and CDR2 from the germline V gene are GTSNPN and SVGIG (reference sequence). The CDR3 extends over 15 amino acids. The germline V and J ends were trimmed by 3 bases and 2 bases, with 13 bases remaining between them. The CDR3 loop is CAWSASGLNTGELFF. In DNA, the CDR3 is TGTGCCTGGAGCGCGAGCGGGCTCAACACCGGGGAGCTGTTTTTT.

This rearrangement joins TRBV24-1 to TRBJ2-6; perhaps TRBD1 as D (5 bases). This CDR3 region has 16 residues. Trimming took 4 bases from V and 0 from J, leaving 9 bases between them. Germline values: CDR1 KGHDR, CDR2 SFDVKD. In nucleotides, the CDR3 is TGTGCCACCAGTGAACGCAGGGACTCTGGGGCCAACGTCCTGACTTTC. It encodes CATSERRDSGANVLTF.

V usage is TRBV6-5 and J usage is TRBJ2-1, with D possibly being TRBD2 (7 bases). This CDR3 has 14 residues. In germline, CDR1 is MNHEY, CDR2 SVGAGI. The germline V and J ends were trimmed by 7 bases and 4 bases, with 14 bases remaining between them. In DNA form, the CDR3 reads TGTGCCAGCATTCGGAGGGGGGGGTACAATGAGCAGTTCTTC. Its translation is CASIRRGGYNEQFF.

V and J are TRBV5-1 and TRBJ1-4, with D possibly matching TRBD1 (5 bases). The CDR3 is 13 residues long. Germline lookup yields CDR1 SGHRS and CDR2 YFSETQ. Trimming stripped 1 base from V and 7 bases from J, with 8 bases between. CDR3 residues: CASSLSQGEKLFF. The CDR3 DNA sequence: TGCGCCAGCAGCTTGAGTCAGGGTGAAAAACTGTTTTTT.

The CDR3 region is CASSLTGRTGGENEKLFF. The CDR3 coding sequence is TGTGCCAGCAGCTTAACCGGGCGGACAGGGGGTGAGAATGAAAAACTGTTTTTT. J is TRBJ1-4 and V is TRBV7-3; 10 bases agree with TRBD1. Germline loops: CDR1 SGHTA, CDR2 FQGTGA. V was pared by 0 bases and J by 5 bases, with 9 bases of the junction left unmatched. The CDR3 is made up of 18 amino acids. The whole variable domain, remainder taken from reference TRBV7-3 and TRBJ1-4, is GAGVSQTPSNKVTEKGKYVELRCDPISGHTALYWYRQSLGQGPEFLIYFQGTGAADDSGLPNDRFFAVRPEGSVSTLKIQRTERGDSAVYLCASSLTGRTGGENEKLFFGSGTQLSVL.

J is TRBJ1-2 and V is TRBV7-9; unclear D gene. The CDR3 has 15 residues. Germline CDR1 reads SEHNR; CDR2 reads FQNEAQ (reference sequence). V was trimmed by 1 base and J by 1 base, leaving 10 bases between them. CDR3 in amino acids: CASSLVGRNNYGYTF. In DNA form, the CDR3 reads TGTGCCAGCAGCTTAGTTGGTAGAAATAACTATGGCTACACCTTC. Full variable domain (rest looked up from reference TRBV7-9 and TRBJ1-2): DTGVSQNPRHKITKRGQNVTFRCDPISEHNRLYWYRQTLGQGPEFLTYFQNEAQLEKSRLLSDRFSAERPKGSFSTLEIQRTEQGDSAMYLCASSLVGRNNYGYTFGSGTRLTVV.

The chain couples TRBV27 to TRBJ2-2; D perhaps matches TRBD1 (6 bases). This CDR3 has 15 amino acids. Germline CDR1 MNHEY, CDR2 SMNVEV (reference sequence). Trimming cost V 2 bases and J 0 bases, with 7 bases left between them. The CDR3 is CASSLPGANTGELFF. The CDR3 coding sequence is TGTGCCAGCAGTTTACCAGGGGCGAACACCGGGGAGCTGTTTTTT.

DNA for the CDR3: TGTGCCAGCAGCTTAGTCGTCCGGGGTGCCCCCTCTAGCACAGATACGCAGTATTTT. This codes for CASSLVVRGAPSSTDTQYF. This chain connects TRBV7-8 to TRBJ2-3, with D possibly matching TRBD2 (5 bases). V lost 1 base to trimming and J lost 0 bases, with 20 bases between them. This CDR3 is 19 amino acids long. Germline CDR1 is SGHVS and CDR2 is FQNEAQ.

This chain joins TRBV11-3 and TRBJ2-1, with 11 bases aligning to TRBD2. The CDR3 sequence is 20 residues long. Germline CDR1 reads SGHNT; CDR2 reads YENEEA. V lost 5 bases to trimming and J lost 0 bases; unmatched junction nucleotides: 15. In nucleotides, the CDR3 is TGTGCCAGCAGCCGAGGGCTAGCGGGGGGTTCAACCTTCTCCTACAATGAGCAGTTCTTC. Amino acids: CASSRGLAGGSTFSYNEQFF. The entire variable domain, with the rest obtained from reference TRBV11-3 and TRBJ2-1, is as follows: EAGVVQSPRYKIIEKKQPVAFWCNPISGHNTLYWYLQNLGQGPELLIRYENEEAVDDSQLPKDRFSAERLKGVDSTLKIQPAELGDSAVYLCASSRGLAGGSTFSYNEQFFGPGTRLTVL.

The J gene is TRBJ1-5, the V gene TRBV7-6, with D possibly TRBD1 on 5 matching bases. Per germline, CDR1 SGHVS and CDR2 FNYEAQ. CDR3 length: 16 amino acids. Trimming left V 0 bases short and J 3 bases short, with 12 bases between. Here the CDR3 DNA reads TGTGCCAGCAGCTTAGCTCCTGGGGGGACCAATCAGCCCCAGCATTTT. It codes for CASSLAPGGTNQPQHF. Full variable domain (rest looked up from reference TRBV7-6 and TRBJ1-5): GAGVSQSPRYKVTKRGQDVALRCDPISGHVSLYWYRQALGQGPEFLTYFNYEAQQDKSGLPNDRFSAERPEGSISTLTIQRTEQRDSAMYRCASSLAPGGTNQPQHFGDGTRLSIL.